This T cell receptor (beta chain) was sequenced for a study of response to subunit inactivated influenza vaccine. One entry per CDR3 protein results from TCRdb running MiXCR on the RT-PCR reads. The top ten hold more than 8.5% of the sample, which has 800,000 or so distinct CDR3 sequences, approximately 21% seen once. After removal of 0 bases from V and 3 bases from J, the junction contained 10 bases not matched to a gene. This CDR3 is 17 amino acids long. Germline loops: CDR1 SGHTA, CDR2 FQGNSA. This clonotype was detected only a few times. The TCR sequence derives from a man aged 45-60 years who received an inactivated influenza vaccine. The sequences come from PBMCs from blood, collected around 5 days after vaccination. The rearrangement joins TRBV7-2 to TRBJ2-5; 7 bases are a match to TRBD2. Here the CDR3 DNA reads TGTGCCAGCAGCTTAGCTTTGTCGGGGGGAGGTAAAGAGACCCAGTACTTC. Amino acids: CASSLALSGGGKETQYF.